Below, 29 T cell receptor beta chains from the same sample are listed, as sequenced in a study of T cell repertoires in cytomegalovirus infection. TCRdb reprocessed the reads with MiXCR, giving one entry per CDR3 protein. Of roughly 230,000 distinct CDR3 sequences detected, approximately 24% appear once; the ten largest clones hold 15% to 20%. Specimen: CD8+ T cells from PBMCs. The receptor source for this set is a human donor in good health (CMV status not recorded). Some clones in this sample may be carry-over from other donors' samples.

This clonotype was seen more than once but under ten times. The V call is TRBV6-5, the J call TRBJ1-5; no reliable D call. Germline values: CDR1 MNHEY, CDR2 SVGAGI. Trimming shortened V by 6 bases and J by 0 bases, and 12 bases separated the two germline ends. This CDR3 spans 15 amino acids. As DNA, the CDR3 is TGTGCCAGCAGCCCGGTCACGGCTAGCAATCAGCCCCAGCATTTT. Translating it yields CASSPVTASNQPQHF.

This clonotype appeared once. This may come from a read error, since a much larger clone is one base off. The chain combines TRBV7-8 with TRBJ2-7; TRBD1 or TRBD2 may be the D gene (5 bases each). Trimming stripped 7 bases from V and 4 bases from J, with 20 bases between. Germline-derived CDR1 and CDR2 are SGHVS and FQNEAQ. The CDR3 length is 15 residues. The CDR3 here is CASNTRGGGAYEQYF. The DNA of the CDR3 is TGTGCCAGCAACACGAGGGGCGGTGGTGCATACGAGCAGTACTTC.

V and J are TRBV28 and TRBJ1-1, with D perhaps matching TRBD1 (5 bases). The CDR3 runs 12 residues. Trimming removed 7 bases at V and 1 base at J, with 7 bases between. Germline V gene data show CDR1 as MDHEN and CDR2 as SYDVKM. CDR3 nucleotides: TGTGCCAGCACTACAGGGAACACTGAAGCTTTCTTT. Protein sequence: CASTTGNTEAFF.

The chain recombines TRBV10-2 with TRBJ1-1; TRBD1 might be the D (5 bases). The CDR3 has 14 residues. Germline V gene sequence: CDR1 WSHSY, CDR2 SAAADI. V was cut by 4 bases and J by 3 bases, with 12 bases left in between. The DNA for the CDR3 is TGCGCCAGCAGTGGTTCGGACACATACACTGAAGCTTTCTTT. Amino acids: CASSGSDTYTEAFF.

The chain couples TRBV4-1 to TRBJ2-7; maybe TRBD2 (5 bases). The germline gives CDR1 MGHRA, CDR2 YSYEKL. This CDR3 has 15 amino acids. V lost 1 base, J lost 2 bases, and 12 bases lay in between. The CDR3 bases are TGCGCCAGCAGCCAAGTGTCCGGGAATACCTACGAGCAGTACTTC. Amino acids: CASSQVSGNTYEQYF.

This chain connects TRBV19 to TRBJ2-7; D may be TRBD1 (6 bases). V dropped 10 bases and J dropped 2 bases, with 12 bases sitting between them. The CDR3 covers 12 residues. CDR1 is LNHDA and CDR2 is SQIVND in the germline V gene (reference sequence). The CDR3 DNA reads TGTGCCACTTCTACAGGGACCTACGAGCAGTACTTC. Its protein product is CATSTGTYEQYF.

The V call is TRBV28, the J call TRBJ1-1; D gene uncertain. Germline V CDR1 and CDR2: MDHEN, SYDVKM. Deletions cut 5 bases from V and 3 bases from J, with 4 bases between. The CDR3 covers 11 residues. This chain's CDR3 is CASSPHTEAFF. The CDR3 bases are TGTGCCAGCAGTCCTCACACTGAAGCTTTCTTT.

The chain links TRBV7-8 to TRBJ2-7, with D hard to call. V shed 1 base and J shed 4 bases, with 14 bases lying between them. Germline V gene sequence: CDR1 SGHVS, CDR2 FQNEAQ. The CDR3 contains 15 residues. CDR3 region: CASSLDDIYSYEQYF. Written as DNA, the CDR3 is TGTGCCAGCAGCTTAGATGACATTTACTCTTACGAGCAGTACTTC.

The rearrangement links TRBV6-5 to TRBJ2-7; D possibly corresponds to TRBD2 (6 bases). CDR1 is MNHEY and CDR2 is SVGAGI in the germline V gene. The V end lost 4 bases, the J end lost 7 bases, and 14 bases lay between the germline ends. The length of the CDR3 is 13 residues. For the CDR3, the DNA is TGTGCCAGCAGTTTCCCGCCTGGGAGGGAGCAGTACTTC. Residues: CASSFPPGREQYF.

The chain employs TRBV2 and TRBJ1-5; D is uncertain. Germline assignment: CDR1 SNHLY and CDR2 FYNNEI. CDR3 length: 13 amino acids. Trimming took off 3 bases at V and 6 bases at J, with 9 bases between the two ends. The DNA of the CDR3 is TGTGCCAGCAGTGAGGGAGGCGGTCAGCCCCAGCATTTT. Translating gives CASSEGGGQPQHF.

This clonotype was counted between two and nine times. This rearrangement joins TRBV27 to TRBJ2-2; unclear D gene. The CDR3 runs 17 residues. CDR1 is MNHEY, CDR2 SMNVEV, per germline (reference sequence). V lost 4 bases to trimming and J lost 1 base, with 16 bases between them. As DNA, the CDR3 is TGTGCCAGCAGTTCCTTCAACCTGGACCGGAACACCGGGGAGCTGTTTTTT. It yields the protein CASSSFNLDRNTGELFF.

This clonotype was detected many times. As DNA, the CDR3 is TGTGCCAGCAGCTCAAAGGACTTTCGGGGGACAGCCTACGAGCAGTACTTC. Translated: CASSSKDFRGTAYEQYF. The V gene is TRBV7-9, the J gene TRBJ2-7, with D possibly matching TRBD1 (7 bases). The CDR3 length is 17 residues. The V gene's germline CDR1 is SEHNR and CDR2 FQNEAQ (reference sequence). V lost 4 bases, J lost 2 bases, and 21 bases lay in between. The full variable domain, its missing parts supplied by reference TRBV7-9 and TRBJ2-7, is DTGVSQNPRHKITKRGQNVTFRCDPISEHNRLYWYRQTLGQGPEFLTYFQNEAQLEKSRLLSDRFSAERPKGSFSTLEIQRTEQGDSAMYLCASSSKDFRGTAYEQYFGPGTRLTVT.

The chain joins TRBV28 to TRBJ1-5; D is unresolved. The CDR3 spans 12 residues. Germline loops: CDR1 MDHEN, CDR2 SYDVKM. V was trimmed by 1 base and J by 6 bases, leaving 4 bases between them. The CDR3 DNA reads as TGTGCCAGCAGTTTATATCTTCAGCCCCAGCATTTT. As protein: CASSLYLQPQHF. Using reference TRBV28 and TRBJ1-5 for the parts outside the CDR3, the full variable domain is DVKVTQSSRYLVKRTGEKVFLECVQDMDHENMFWYRQDPGLGLRLIYFSYDVKMKEKGDIPEGYSVSREKKERFSLILESASTNQTSMYLCASSLYLQPQHFGDGTRLSIL.

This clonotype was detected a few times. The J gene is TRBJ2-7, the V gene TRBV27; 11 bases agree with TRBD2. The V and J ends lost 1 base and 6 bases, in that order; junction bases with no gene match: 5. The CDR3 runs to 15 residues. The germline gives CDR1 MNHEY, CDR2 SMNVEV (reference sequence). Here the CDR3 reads CASSLFTSGGGEQYF. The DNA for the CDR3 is TGTGCCAGCAGTTTATTTACTAGCGGGGGAGGCGAGCAGTACTTC.

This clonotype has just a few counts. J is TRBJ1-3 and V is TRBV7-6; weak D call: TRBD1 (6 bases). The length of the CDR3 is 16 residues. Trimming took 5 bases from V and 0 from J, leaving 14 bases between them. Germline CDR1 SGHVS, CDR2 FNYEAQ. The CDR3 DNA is TGTGCCAGCAGCACCTCGACAGGAGGCTCTGGAAACACCATATATTTT. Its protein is CASSTSTGGSGNTIYF.

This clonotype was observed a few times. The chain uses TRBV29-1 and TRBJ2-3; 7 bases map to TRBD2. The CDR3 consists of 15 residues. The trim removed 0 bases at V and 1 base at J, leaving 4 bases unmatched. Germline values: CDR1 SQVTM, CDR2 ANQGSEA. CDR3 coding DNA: TGCAGCGTTGAAGAAAGAGCGGGGCGCACAGATACGCAGTATTTT. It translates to CSVEERAGRTDTQYF.

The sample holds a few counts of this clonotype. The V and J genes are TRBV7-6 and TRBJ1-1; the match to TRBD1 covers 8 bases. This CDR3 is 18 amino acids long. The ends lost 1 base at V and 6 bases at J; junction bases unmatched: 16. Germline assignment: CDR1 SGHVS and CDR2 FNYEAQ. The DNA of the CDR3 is TGTGCCAGCAGCTTAGGTGCAGCGTTCGGACAGGGAAAGGCTGAAGCTTTCTTT. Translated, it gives CASSLGAAFGQGKAEAFF.

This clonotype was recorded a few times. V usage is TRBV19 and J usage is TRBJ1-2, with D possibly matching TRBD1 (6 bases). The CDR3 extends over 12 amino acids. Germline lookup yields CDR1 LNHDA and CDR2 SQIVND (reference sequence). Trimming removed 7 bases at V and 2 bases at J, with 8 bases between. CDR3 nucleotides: TGTGCCAGTAAAACAGGGAACTATGGCTACACCTTC. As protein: CASKTGNYGYTF.

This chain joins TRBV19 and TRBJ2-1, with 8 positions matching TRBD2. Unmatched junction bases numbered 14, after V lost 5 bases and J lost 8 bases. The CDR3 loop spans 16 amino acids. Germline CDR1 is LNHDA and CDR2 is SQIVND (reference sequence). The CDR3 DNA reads TGTGCCAGTAGTTCCGGGGGAGCGGGGGCCGCCGATGAGCAGTTCTTC. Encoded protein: CASSSGGAGAADEQFF.

The CDR3 nucleotides are TGCAGTGCTAGCAGGACAGATGTCCATGAGCAGTTCTTC. Amino acids: CSASRTDVHEQFF. The rearrangement uses TRBV20-1 and TRBJ2-1; D might be TRBD1 (6 bases). Germline assignment: CDR1 DFQATT and CDR2 SNEGSKA (reference sequence). Trimming left V 3 bases short and J 8 bases short, with 14 bases between. CDR3 length equals 13 residues.

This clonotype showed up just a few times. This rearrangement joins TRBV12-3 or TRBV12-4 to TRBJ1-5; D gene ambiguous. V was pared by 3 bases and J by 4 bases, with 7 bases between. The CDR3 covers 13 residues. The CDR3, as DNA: TGTGCCAGCAGTTTCGGGATAAATCAGCCCCAGCATTTT. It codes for CASSFGINQPQHF.

The chain's CDR3 is CASSSDRVDFGETQYF. The CDR3 nucleotides are TGTGCCAGCAGTTCAGACAGGGTGGATTTCGGAGAGACCCAGTACTTC. This chain uses TRBV28 with TRBJ2-5; 7 bases line up with TRBD1. J lost 4 bases, V lost 4 bases, and 12 bases had no gene match. The CDR3 runs 16 residues. Per germline, CDR1 MDHEN and CDR2 SYDVKM.

CDR3 DNA sequence: TGTGCCAGCAGGCCCACCGGAGGGAGTGAAGCTTTCTTT. Protein product: CASRPTGGSEAFF. The chain carries TRBV2 and TRBJ1-1; D uncertain. Per germline, CDR1 SNHLY and CDR2 FYNNEI. The CDR3 spans 13 residues. The ends were cut back, 6 bases at V and 7 bases at J, with 15 bases in the middle.

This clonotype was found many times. The CDR3 sequence is CASSLLQVNEQFF. CDR3 bases: TGTGCCAGCAGTTTATTGCAAGTCAATGAGCAGTTCTTC. The chain couples TRBV12-3 or TRBV12-4 to TRBJ2-1, with no clear D. The CDR3 covers 13 residues. V lost 2 bases and J lost 6, with 8 bases in between.

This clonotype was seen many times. The CDR3 loop is CASSSGNTIYF. CDR3 DNA sequence: TGTGCCAGCAGCTCTGGAAACACCATATATTTT. The rearrangement joins TRBV7-2 to TRBJ1-3, with unresolved D. CDR3 length equals 11 residues. Per the germline V gene, CDR1 is SGHTA and CDR2 is FQGNSA. The V end lost 4 bases, the J end lost 2 bases, and 0 bases lay between the germline ends.

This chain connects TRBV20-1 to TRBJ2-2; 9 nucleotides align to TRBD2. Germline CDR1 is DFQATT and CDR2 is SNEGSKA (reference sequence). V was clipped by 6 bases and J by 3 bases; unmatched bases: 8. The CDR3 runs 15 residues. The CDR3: CSADAGGQDTGELFF. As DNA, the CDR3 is TGCAGTGCGGACGCGGGGGGGCAGGACACCGGGGAGCTGTTTTTT.

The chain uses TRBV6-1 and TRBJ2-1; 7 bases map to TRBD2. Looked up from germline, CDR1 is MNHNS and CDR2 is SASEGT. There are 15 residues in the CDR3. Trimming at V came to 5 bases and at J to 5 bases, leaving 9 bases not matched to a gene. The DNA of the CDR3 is TGTGCCAGCAGTTACAGCGGGACTACAAACAATGAGCAGTTCTTC. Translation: CASSYSGTTNNEQFF.

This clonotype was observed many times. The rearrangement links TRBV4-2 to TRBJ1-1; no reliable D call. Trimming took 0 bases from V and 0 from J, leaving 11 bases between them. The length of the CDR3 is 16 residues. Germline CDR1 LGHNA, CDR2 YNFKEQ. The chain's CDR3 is CASSQDLGSMNTEAFF. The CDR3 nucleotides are TGTGCCAGCAGCCAAGATCTGGGCAGCATGAACACTGAAGCTTTCTTT.

Written as DNA, the CDR3 is TGTGCCATCAGTGAAAACAGACCATACGAGCAGTACTTC. Translated: CAISENRPYEQYF. The rearrangement links TRBV10-3 to TRBJ2-7; no definite D call. The ends were cut back, 3 bases at V and 4 bases at J, with 10 bases in the middle. The CDR3 covers 13 residues. Germline values: CDR1 ENHRY, CDR2 SYGVKD.